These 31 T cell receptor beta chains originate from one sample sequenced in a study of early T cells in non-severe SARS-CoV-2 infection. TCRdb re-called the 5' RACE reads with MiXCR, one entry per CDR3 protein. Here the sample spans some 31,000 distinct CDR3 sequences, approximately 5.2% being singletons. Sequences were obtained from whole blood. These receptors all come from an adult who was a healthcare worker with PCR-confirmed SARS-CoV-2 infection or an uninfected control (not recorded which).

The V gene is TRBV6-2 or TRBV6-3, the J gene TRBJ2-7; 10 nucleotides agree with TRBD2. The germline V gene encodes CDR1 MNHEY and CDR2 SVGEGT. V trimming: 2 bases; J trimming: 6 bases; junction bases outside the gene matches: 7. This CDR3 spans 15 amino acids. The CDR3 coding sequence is TGTGCCAGCAGTTACACGTTGCTAGCGGGAGTCGAGCAGTACGTC. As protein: CASSYTLLAGVEQYV.

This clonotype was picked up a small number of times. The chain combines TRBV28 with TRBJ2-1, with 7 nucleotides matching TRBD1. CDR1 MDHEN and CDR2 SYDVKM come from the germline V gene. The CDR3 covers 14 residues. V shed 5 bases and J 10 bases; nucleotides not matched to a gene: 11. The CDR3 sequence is CASSPPTGVREQFF. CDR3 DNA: TGTGCCAGCAGTCCACCTACAGGGGTGCGGGAGCAGTTCTTC.

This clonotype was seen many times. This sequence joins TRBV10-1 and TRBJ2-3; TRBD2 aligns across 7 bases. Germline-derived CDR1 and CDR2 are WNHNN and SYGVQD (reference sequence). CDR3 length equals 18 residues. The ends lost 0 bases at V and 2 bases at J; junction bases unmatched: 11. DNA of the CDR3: TGCGCCAGCAGTGAGTCGAATCGTGCTAGCGGCCTCACAGATACGCAGTATTTT. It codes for CASSESNRASGLTDTQYF.

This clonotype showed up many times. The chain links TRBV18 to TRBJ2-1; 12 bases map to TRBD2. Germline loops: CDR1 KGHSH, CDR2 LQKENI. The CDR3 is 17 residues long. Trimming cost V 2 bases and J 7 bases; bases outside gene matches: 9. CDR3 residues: CASSPASGRAAGNEQFF. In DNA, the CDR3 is TGTGCCAGCTCACCAGCTAGCGGGAGGGCCGCAGGGAATGAGCAGTTCTTC.

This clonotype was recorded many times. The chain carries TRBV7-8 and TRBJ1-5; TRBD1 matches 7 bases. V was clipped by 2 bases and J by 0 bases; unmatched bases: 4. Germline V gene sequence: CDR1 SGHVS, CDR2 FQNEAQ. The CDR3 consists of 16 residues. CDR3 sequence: CASSLRDSNSNQPQHF. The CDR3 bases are TGTGCCAGCAGCTTAAGGGACAGTAATAGCAATCAGCCCCAGCATTTT.

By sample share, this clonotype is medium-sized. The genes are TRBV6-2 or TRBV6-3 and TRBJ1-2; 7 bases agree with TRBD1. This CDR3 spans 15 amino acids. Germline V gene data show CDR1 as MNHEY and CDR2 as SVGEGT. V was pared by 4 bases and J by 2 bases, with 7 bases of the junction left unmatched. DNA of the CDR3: TGTGCCAGCAGTTGGACAGGAGGCTGGAACTATGGCTACACCTTC. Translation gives CASSWTGGWNYGYTF.

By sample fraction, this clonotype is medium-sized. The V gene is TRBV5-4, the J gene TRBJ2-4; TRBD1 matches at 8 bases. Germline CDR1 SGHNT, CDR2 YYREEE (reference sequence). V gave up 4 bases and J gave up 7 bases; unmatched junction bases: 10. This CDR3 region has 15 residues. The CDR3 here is CASSQLQGVKNIQYF. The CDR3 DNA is TGTGCCAGCAGCCAGTTACAGGGGGTAAAGAACATTCAGTACTTC.

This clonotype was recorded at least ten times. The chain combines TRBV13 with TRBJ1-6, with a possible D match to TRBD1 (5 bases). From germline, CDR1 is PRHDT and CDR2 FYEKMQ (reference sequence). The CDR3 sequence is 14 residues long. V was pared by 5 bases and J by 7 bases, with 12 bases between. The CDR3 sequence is CASSQGRANSPLHF. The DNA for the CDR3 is TGTGCCAGCAGCCAGGGAAGGGCGAATTCACCCCTCCACTTT. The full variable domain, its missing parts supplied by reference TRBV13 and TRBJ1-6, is AAGVIQSPRHLIKEKRETATLKCYPIPRHDTVYWYQQGPGQDPQFLISFYEKMQSDKGSIPDRFSAQQFSDYHSELNMSSLELGDSALYFCASSQGRANSPLHFGNGTRLTVT.

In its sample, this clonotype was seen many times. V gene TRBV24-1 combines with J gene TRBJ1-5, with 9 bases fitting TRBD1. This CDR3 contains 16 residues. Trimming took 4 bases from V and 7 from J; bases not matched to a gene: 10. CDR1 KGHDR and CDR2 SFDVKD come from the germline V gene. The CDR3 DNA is TGTGCCACCAGTGACGCCGGGACAGGGTTCGGGCAGCCCCAGCATTTT. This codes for CATSDAGTGFGQPQHF.

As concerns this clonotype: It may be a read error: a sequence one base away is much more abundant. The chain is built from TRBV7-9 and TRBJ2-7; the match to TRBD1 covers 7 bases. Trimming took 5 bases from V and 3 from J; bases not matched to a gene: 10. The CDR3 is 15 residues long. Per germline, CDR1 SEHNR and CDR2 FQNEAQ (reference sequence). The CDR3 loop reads CASSISGTVRYEQYF. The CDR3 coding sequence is TGTGCCAGCAGCATCTCCGGGACAGTCCGCTACGAGCAGTACTTC. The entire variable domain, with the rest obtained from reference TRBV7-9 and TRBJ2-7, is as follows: DTGVSQNPRHKITKRGQNVTFRCDPISEHNRLYWYRQTLGQGPEFLTYFQNEAQLEKSRLLSDRFSAERPKGSFSTLEIQRTEQGDSAMYLCASSISGTVRYEQYFGPGTRLTVT.

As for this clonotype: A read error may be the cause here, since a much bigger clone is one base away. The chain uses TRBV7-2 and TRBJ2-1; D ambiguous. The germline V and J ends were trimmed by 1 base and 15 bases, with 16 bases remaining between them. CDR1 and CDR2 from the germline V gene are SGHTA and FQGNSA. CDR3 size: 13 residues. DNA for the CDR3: TGTGCCAGCAGCTTAGTAACGGCAGATTGGCGGTTCTTC. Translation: CASSLVTADWRFF.

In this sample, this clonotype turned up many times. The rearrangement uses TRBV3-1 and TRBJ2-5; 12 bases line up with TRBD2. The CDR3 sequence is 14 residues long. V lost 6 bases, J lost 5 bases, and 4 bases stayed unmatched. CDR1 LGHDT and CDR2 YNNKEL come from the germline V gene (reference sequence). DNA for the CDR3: TGTGCCAGCAGGGGGACTAGCGGGCGGGAGACCCAGTACTTC. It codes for CASRGTSGRETQYF.

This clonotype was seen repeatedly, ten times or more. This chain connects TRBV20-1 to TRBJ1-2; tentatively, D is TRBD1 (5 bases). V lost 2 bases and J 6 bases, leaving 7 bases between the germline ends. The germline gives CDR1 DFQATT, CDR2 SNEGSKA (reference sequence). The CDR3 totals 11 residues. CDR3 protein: CSARSGNGYTF. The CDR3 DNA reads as TGCAGTGCTAGATCAGGGAATGGCTACACCTTC.

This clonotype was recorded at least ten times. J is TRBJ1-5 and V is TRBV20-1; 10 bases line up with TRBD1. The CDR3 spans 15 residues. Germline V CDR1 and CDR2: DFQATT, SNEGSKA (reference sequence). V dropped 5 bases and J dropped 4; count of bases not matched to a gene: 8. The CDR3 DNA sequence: TGCAGTGCTTGGGACAGGGGCCGGGTTAATCAGCCCCAGCATTTT. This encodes CSAWDRGRVNQPQHF.

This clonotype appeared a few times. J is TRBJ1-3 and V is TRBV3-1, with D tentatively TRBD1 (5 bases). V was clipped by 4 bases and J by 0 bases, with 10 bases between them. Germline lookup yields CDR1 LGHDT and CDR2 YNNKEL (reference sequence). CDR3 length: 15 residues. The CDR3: CASSPGAISGNTIYF. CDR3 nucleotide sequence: TGTGCCAGCAGCCCCGGGGCGATCTCTGGAAACACCATATATTTT. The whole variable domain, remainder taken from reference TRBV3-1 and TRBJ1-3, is DTAVSQTPKYLVTQMGNDKSIKCEQNLGHDTMYWYKQDSKKFLKIMFSYNNKELIINETVPNRFSPKSPDKAHLNLHINSLELGDSAVYFCASSPGAISGNTIYFGEGSWLTVV.

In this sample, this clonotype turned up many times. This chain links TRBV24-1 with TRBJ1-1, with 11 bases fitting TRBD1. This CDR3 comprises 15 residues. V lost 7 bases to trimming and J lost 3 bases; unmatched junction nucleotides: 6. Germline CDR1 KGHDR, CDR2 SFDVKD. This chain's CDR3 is CATSAPGQGDTEAFF. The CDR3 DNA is TGTGCCACCAGCGCCCCGGGACAGGGGGACACTGAAGCTTTCTTT.

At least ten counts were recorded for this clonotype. The CDR3 coding sequence is TGTGCCAGCAGCGAGTCCGGAAGCGGCCCAAGGCCGGATACGCAGTATTTT. It is translated as CASSESGSGPRPDTQYF. The V gene is TRBV5-6, the J gene TRBJ2-3; D is possibly TRBD2 (5 bases). Germline CDR1 SGHDT, CDR2 YYEEEE. V was clipped by 4 bases and J by 6 bases, with 24 bases between them. The CDR3 has 17 amino acids.

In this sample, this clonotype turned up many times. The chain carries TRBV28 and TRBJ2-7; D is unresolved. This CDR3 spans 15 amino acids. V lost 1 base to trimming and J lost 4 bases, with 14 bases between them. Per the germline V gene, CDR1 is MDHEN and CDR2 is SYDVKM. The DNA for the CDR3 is TGTGCCAGCAGTTTATTGTTTAGGGCCCGTTACGAGCAGTACTTC. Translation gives CASSLLFRARYEQYF. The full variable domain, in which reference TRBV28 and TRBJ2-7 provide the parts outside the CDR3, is DVKVTQSSRYLVKRTGEKVFLECVQDMDHENMFWYRQDPGLGLRLIYFSYDVKMKEKGDIPEGYSVSREKKERFSLILESASTNQTSMYLCASSLLFRARYEQYFGPGTRLTVT.

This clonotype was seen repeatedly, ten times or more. The CDR3 loop is CSATGLGAYQETQYF. CDR3 DNA sequence: TGCAGTGCTACCGGACTTGGGGCGTACCAAGAGACCCAGTACTTC. The J gene is TRBJ2-5, the V gene TRBV20-1; D tentatively fits TRBD1 or TRBD2 (5 bases each). This CDR3 has 15 residues. V was cut by 4 bases and J by 0 bases, with 15 bases left in between. Germline lookup yields CDR1 DFQATT and CDR2 SNEGSKA (reference sequence).

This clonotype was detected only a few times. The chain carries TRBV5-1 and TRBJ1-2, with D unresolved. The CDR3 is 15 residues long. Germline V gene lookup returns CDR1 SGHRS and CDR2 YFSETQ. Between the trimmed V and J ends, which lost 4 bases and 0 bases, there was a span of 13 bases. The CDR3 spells CASSPFARTNYGYTF. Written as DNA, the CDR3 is TGCGCCAGCAGCCCTTTTGCGAGGACTAACTATGGCTACACCTTC. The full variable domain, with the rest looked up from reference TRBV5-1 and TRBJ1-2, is KAGVTQTPRYLIKTRGQQVTLSCSPISGHRSVSWYQQTPGQGLQFLFEYFSETQRNKGNFPGRFSGRQFSNSRSEMNVSTLELGDSALYLCASSPFARTNYGYTFGSGTRLTVV.

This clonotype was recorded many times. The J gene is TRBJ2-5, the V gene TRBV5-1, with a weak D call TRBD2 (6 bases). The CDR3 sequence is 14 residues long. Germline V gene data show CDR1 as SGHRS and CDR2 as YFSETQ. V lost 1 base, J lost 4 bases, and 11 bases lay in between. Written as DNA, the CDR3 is TGCGCCAGCAGCTTGCGGGGGAATTCAGAGACCCAGTACTTC. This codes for CASSLRGNSETQYF. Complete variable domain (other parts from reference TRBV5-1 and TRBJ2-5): KAGVTQTPRYLIKTRGQQVTLSCSPISGHRSVSWYQQTPGQGLQFLFEYFSETQRNKGNFPGRFSGRQFSNSRSEMNVSTLELGDSALYLCASSLRGNSETQYFGPGTRLLVL.

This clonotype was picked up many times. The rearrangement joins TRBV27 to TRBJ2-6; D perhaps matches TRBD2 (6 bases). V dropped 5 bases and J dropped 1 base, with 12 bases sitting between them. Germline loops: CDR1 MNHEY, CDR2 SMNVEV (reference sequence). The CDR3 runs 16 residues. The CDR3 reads CASSKTSLSGANVLTF. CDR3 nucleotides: TGTGCCAGCAGTAAGACTAGTCTGTCTGGGGCCAACGTCCTGACTTTC.

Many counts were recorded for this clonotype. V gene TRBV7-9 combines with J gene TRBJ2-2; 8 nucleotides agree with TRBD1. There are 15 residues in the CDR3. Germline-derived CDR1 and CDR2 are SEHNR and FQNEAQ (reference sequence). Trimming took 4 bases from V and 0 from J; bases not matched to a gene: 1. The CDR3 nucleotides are TGTGCCAGCAGCTGGACAGGGCCGAACACCGGGGAGCTGTTTTTT. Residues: CASSWTGPNTGELFF.

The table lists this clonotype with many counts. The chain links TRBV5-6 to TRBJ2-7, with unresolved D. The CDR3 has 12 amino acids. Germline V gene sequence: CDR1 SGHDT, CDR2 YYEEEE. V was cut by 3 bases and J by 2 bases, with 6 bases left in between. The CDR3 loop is CASSSQTYEQYV. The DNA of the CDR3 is TGTGCCAGCAGCTCACAGACCTACGAGCAGTACGTC.

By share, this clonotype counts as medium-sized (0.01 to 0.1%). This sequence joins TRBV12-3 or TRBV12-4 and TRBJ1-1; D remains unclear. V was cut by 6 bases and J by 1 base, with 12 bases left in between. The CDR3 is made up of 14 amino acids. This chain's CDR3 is CASSLTYANTEAFF. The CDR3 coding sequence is TGTGCCAGCAGCCTTACCTACGCGAACACTGAAGCTTTCTTT.

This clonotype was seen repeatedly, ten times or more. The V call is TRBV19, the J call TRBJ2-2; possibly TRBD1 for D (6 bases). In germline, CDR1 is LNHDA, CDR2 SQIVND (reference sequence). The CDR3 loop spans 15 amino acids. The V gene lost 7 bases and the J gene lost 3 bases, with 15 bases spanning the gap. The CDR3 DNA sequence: TGTGCCAGTAATGGTGGACAGTGGGACACCGGGGAGCTGTTTTTT. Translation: CASNGGQWDTGELFF. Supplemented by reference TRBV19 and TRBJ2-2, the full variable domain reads DGGITQSPKYLFRKEGQNVTLSCEQNLNHDAMYWYRQDPGQGLRLIYYSQIVNDFQKGDIAEGYSVSREKKESFPLTVTSAQKNPTAFYLCASNGGQWDTGELFFGEGSRLTVL.

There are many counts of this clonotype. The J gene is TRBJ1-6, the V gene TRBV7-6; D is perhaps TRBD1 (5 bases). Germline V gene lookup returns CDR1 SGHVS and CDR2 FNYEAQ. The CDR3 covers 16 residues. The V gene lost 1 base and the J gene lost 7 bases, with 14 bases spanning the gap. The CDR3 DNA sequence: TGTGCCAGCAGCTTAGGGGTGCAGGGAGGGAATTCACCCCTCCACTTT. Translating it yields CASSLGVQGGNSPLHF.

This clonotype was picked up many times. The CDR3, as DNA: TGTGCCAGCAGCCTTCAGGGAATCCACGAGCAGTACGTC. Its protein is CASSLQGIHEQYV. The chain joins TRBV7-9 to TRBJ2-7, with a tentative D call TRBD1 (5 bases). Germline CDR1 is SEHNR and CDR2 is FQNEAQ (reference sequence). This CDR3 spans 13 amino acids. The ends were cut back, 5 bases at V and 5 bases at J, with 13 bases in the middle.

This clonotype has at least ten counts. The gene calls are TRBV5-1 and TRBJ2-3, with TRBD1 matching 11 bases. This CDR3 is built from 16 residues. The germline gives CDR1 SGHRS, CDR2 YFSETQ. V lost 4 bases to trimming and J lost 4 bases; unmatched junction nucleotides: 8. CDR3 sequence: CASSVNPGQGADTQYF. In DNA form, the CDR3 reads TGCGCCAGCAGCGTTAATCCGGGACAGGGGGCAGATACGCAGTATTTT.

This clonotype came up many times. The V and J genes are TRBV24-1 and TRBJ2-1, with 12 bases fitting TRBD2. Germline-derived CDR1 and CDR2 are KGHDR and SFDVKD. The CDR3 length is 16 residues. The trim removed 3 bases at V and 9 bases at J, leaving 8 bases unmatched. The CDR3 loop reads CATSDRLAGVGAEQFF. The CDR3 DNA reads TGTGCCACCAGTGATCGACTAGCGGGAGTCGGCGCTGAGCAGTTCTTC.

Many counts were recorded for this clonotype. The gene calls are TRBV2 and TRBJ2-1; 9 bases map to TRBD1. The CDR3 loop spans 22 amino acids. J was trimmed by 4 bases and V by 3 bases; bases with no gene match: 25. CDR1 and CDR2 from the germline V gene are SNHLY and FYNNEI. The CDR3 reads CASSEGQGTGVWERDLYNEQFF. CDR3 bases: TGTGCCAGCAGTGAGGGACAGGGCACCGGGGTGTGGGAGCGGGATTTATACAATGAGCAGTTCTTC.